The rows below give T cell receptor beta chains drawn from one sample of a study of blood T cell repertoires in COVID-19. This table comes from immunoSEQ multiplex PCR, and its TCRdb copy is limited to in-frame clones, with some not included. The sample carries fewer than 350,000 clones, roughly 86% recorded once. Sequenced sample: peripheral blood. The receptors were sampled from a woman in her 30s who had recovered from COVID-19. CDR3s include the opening cysteine and the closing phenylalanine or tryptophan. D genes are given only for firm matches. Clone size is stated in some rows and not others, as once, few, many or a class when expanded.

J gene	D gene	V gene	clone size	CDR3 protein	CDR3 DNA
TRBJ1-2	.	TRBV30	.	CAWSYQGYGYTF	TGTGCCTGGAGTTACCAGGGCTATGGCTACACCTTC
TRBJ1-5	.	TRBV30	.	CAWSGQSSGNQPQHF	TGTGCCTGGAGCGGACAGTCGAGCGGCAATCAGCCCCAGCATTTT
TRBJ2-3	TRBD2	TRBV7-2	.	CASSTRTSGTDTQYF	TGTGCCAGCAGCACCCGGACTAGCGGCACAGATACGCAGTATTTT
TRBJ2-7	.	TRBV11-2	.	CASSLVQAYEQYF	TGTGCCAGCAGCTTAGTTCAGGCCTACGAGCAGTACTTC
TRBJ1-1	.	TRBV3-1/TRBV3-2	.	CASSQGWSRNTEAFF	TGTGCCAGCAGCCAAGGTTGGTCGCGGAACACTGAAGCTTTCTTT
TRBJ2-3	TRBD2	TRBV27	few	CASSTRGLAGGTSTDTQYF	TGTGCCAGCAGTACGCGGGGACTAGCGGGGGGTACCAGCACAGATACGCAGTATTTT
TRBJ2-1	.	TRBV13	.	CASSLESPFSSFSDEQFF	TGTGCCAGCAGCTTAGAAAGTCCTTTTAGCTCTTTTTCGGATGAGCAGTTCTTC
TRBJ1-2	.	TRBV4-1	.	CASSPAADPANYGYTF	TGCGCCAGCAGCCCAGCGGCGGACCCAGCTAACTATGGCTACACCTTC
TRBJ2-3	TRBD2	TRBV5-1	.	CASSLRTSGGDTQYF	TGCGCCAGCAGCTTAAGGACTAGCGGGGGTGATACGCAGTATTTT
TRBJ1-1	TRBD1	TRBV3-1/TRBV3-2	.	CASSPNTGDTEAFF	TGTGCCAGCAGCCCCAACACAGGGGATACTGAAGCTTTCTTT
TRBJ1-1	.	TRBV7-8	.	CASSPSPRLVNTEAFF	TGTGCCAGCAGCCCCTCGCCCCGACTTGTGAACACTGAAGCTTTCTTT
TRBJ1-3	.	TRBV19	once	CATQGPGNTIYF	TGTGCCACCCAGGGTCCTGGAAACACCATATATTTT
TRBJ2-1	TRBD1	TRBV5-1	once	CASSLNAWDRYNEQFF	TGCGCCAGCAGCTTGAATGCCTGGGACAGATACAATGAGCAGTTCTTC
TRBJ1-2	.	TRBV7-9	.	CASSLHVGSNYGYTF	TGTGCCAGCAGCTTACATGTTGGCAGTAACTATGGCTACACCTTC
TRBJ1-2	TRBD1	TRBV12-3/TRBV12-4	.	CASSSDRDYGYTF	TGTGCCAGCAGCTCGGACAGGGATTATGGCTACACCTTC
TRBJ2-1	.	TRBV3-1/TRBV3-2	.	CASSQNSGKNEQFF	TGTGCCAGCAGCCAGAATAGCGGCAAAAATGAGCAGTTCTTC
TRBJ1-5	.	TRBV19	.	CASTLGGQPQHF	TGTGCCAGTACCCTTGGAGGCCAGCCCCAGCATTTT
TRBJ2-7	TRBD1	TRBV5-1	many	CASSTTQGASFYEQYF	TGCGCCAGCAGCACAACACAGGGGGCATCCTTCTACGAGCAGTACTTC
TRBJ1-1	.	TRBV2	once	CASTYPVPEAFF	TGTGCCAGCACCTACCCGGTCCCTGAAGCTTTCTTT
TRBJ1-5	.	TRBV27	.	CASSLFGNSNQPQHF	TGTGCCAGCAGTTTATTCGGGAATAGCAATCAGCCCCAGCATTTT
TRBJ2-7	.	TRBV11-2	.	CASSLWSGAHEQYF	TGTGCCAGCAGCTTATGGTCAGGGGCCCACGAGCAGTACTTC
TRBJ2-7	TRBD1	TRBV27	.	CASSETGIYEQYF	TGTGCCAGCAGTGAGACAGGGATCTACGAGCAGTACTTC
TRBJ2-7	TRBD2	TRBV27	.	CASRLAGVTQEQYF	TGTGCCAGCAGACTAGCGGGAGTGACGCAGGAGCAGTACTTC
TRBJ2-2	.	TRBV9	once	CASSVAGVSNTGELFF	TGTGCCAGCAGCGTAGCGGGAGTTTCGAACACCGGGGAGCTGTTTTTT
TRBJ2-7	TRBD2	TRBV27	.	CASSPWTSGRAPSYEQYF	TGTGCCAGCAGTCCTTGGACTAGCGGGAGGGCGCCCTCCTACGAGCAGTACTTC
TRBJ2-3	TRBD2	TRBV7-2	once	CASSSRRGESDTQYF	TGTGCCAGCAGTTCCCGTCGGGGGGAGTCAGATACGCAGTATTTT
TRBJ2-1	TRBD2	TRBV5-1	.	CASRFGGGESSYNEQFF	TGCGCCAGCAGGTTCGGCGGGGGTGAGAGTTCCTACAATGAGCAGTTCTTC
TRBJ2-7	TRBD2	TRBV7-2	few	CASSLDAGGRPYEQYF	TGTGCCAGCAGCTTAGATGCGGGGGGCAGGCCTTACGAGCAGTACTTC
TRBJ2-6	.	TRBV29-1	.	CSVDLSGANVLTF	TGCAGCGTTGATTTATCTGGGGCCAACGTCCTGACTTTC
TRBJ1-1	TRBD1	TRBV5-4	.	CASSGKGAGTEAFF	TGTGCCAGCAGCGGTAAGGGGGCAGGCACTGAAGCTTTCTTT
TRBJ2-3	TRBD2	TRBV7-6	.	CASSFSGEGDTQYF	TGTGCCAGCAGCTTTAGCGGGGAAGGTGATACGCAGTATTTT
TRBJ1-6	TRBD1	TRBV3-1/TRBV3-2	.	CASSQGTGDSSPLHF	TGTGCCAGCAGCCAAGGAACAGGGGATTCTTCACCCCTCCACTTT
TRBJ1-4	.	TRBV6-6	.	CASSYSGGTNEKLFF	TGTGCCAGCAGTTACTCCGGCGGGACTAATGAAAAACTGTTTTTT
TRBJ2-1	TRBD1	TRBV7-8	.	CASSPILTGSYNEQFF	TGTGCCAGCAGCCCTATCCTGACAGGGTCCTACAATGAGCAGTTCTTC
TRBJ1-5	.	TRBV21-1	.	CASSKNGGGINQPQHF	TGTGCCAGCAGCAAAAATGGAGGGGGCATCAATCAGCCCCAGCATTTT
TRBJ2-1	TRBD2	TRBV5-6	.	CASSLTSGRDNEQFF	TGTGCCAGCAGCTTGACTAGCGGGAGGGACAATGAGCAGTTCTTC